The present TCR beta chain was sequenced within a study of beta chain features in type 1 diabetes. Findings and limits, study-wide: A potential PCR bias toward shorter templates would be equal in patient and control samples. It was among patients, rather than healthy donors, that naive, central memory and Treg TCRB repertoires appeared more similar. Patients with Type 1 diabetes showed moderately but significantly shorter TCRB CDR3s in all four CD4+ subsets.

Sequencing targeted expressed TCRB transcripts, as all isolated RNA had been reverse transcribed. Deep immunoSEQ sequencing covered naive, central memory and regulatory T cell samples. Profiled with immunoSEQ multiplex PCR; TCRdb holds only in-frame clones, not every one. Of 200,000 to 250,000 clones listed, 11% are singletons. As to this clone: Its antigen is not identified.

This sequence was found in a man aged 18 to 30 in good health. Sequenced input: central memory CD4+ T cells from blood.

The CDR3 coding sequence is TGCAGCGTTGCCGACCTCCCGGGAGAGACCCAGTACTTC. It is translated as CSVADLPGETQYF. The V and J genes are TRBV29-1 and TRBJ2-5; D unclear. This CDR3 is built from 13 residues. Germline V gene data show CDR1 as SQVTM and CDR2 as ANQGSEA. Trimming took 4 bases from V and 4 from J, leaving 13 bases between them.